The 27 T cell receptor beta chains in this list originate from one sample, sequenced in a study of Graves' ophthalmopathy and Graves' hyperthyroidism. Investigators amplified TCR beta CDR3 regions from RNA transcripts. A first-round RT-PCR used HTBI primers, followed by a second-round multiplex PCR. One entry per CDR3 protein, called by TCRdb with MiXCR from the multiplex PCR reads. The sample lists hundreds of thousands of distinct CDR3 sequences, approximately 39% occurring once. The sequenced sample consisted of peripheral blood. The receptors originated from an adult man with Graves' ophthalmopathy.

This clonotype was recorded many times. The J gene is TRBJ2-7, the V gene TRBV7-2; tentatively, D is TRBD2 (5 bases). V lost 2 bases and J 4 bases, leaving 9 bases between the germline ends. CDR1 and CDR2 from the germline V gene are SGHTA and FQGNSA. This CDR3 is built from 13 residues. The CDR3 is CASSLLPGYEQYF. The CDR3 coding sequence is TGTGCCAGCAGCTTACTTCCGGGGTACGAGCAGTACTTC.

This clonotype was seen just once. The chain employs TRBV29-1 and TRBJ2-6; 10 positions agree with TRBD1. Looked up from germline, CDR1 is SQVTM and CDR2 is ANQGSEA. The CDR3 contains 16 residues. The trim removed 4 bases at V and 0 bases at J, leaving 3 bases unmatched. The chain's CDR3 is CSVGRTGGSGANVLTF. Written as DNA, the CDR3 is TGCAGCGTTGGGCGGACAGGGGGCTCTGGGGCCAACGTCCTGACTTTC.

V and J are TRBV20-1 and TRBJ1-1, with a possible D match to TRBD1 (5 bases). Germline assignment: CDR1 DFQATT and CDR2 SNEGSKA (reference sequence). Trimming left V 0 bases short and J 6 bases short, with 17 bases between. This CDR3 has 15 residues. The CDR3: CSAREGDQQGPEAFF. In DNA form, the CDR3 reads TGCAGTGCTAGAGAGGGGGATCAGCAGGGCCCTGAAGCTTTCTTT.

This clonotype was observed many times. The chain has TRBV29-1 and TRBJ2-2; D remains unclear. The CDR3 sequence is 12 residues long. Trimming shortened V by 6 bases and J by 4 bases, and 9 bases separated the two germline ends. CDR1 SQVTM and CDR2 ANQGSEA come from the germline V gene. In nucleotides, the CDR3 is TGCAGCGTCCTTGTCAGCACCGGGGAGCTGTTTTTT. It is translated as CSVLVSTGELFF.

At least ten counts were recorded for this clonotype. The chain links TRBV19 to TRBJ2-7, with a weak D call TRBD1 (5 bases). There are 14 residues in the CDR3. CDR1 and CDR2 (germline): LNHDA, SQIVND (reference sequence). Trimming took off 8 bases at V and 4 bases at J, with 18 bases between the two ends. The CDR3 DNA reads as TGTGCCAGTCAACCAAGGGGATACGGGTACGAGCAGTACTTC. Protein: CASQPRGYGYEQYF.

This chain connects TRBV25-1 to TRBJ2-7, with 7 bases aligning to TRBD1. The ends lost 8 bases at V and 7 bases at J; junction bases unmatched: 23. Germline V gene sequence: CDR1 MGHDK, CDR2 SYGVNS. The CDR3 is 17 residues long. The CDR3 coding sequence is TGTGCCAGCTCACCAAAAGGAGCGTCGACAGGGCCGGGGGAGCAGTACTTC. It translates to CASSPKGASTGPGEQYF.

A few counts support this clonotype. V gene TRBV30 combines with J gene TRBJ2-7; 12 bases map to TRBD2. V was pared by 2 bases and J by 5 bases, with 4 bases of the junction left unmatched. Looked up from germline, CDR1 is GTSNPN and CDR2 is SVGIG (reference sequence). The CDR3 is 14 residues long. CDR3 in DNA: TGTGCCTGGAGTTCCAGACTAGCGGGGGACGAGCAGTACTTC. This encodes CAWSSRLAGDEQYF.

This clonotype was picked up many times. The chain joins TRBV10-3 to TRBJ1-1, with D maybe TRBD1 (6 bases). This CDR3 is built from 15 residues. Trimming took off 10 bases at V and 0 bases at J, with 18 bases between the two ends. Germline CDR1 is ENHRY and CDR2 is SYGVKD. CDR3 in DNA: TGTGCCACTGGGACAAGGGGCGGGATGAACACTGAAGCTTTCTTT. Translating gives CATGTRGGMNTEAFF.

The chain links TRBV20-1 to TRBJ1-2; D call uncertain. CDR1 and CDR2 from the germline V gene are DFQATT and SNEGSKA (reference sequence). V lost 1 base, J lost 12 bases, and 18 bases lay in between. The CDR3 has 13 amino acids. The CDR3 DNA follows: TGCAGTGCTAGAGTGCCGAGGACCTCTGGAAACACCTTC. Translated, it gives CSARVPRTSGNTF.

V usage is TRBV4-1 and J usage is TRBJ1-2, with D hard to call. Germline V CDR1 and CDR2: MGHRA, YSYEKL. The CDR3 runs 16 residues. The V end lost 0 bases, the J end lost 5 bases, and 16 bases lay between the germline ends. CDR3 coding DNA: TGCGCCAGCAGCCAAGATGGGGTCGGGATGCCATATGGCTACACCTTC. Its protein is CASSQDGVGMPYGYTF.

This clonotype was detected a few times. The V gene is TRBV5-1, the J gene TRBJ2-2, with TRBD1 identical over 7 bases. Germline V gene lookup returns CDR1 SGHRS and CDR2 YFSETQ. The CDR3 is 14 amino acids. With V trimmed by 4 bases and J by 7 bases, 7 bases remained unmatched. CDR3 in amino acids: CASSATGAGGELFF. DNA for the CDR3: TGCGCCAGCAGCGCTACAGGGGCGGGCGGGGAGCTGTTTTTT.

This clonotype has only a few counts. The chain carries TRBV4-1 and TRBJ1-2, with 8 bases lining up with TRBD1. CDR1 MGHRA and CDR2 YSYEKL come from the germline V gene. This CDR3 comprises 14 residues. V gave up 2 bases and J gave up 7 bases; unmatched junction bases: 6. CDR3 coding DNA: TGCGCCAGCAGCCAACAGGGGGCGGCTGGTGGCTACACCTTC. It codes for CASSQQGAAGGYTF.

J is TRBJ2-3 and V is TRBV2; no clear D. The V end lost 7 bases, the J end lost 6 bases, and 8 bases lay between the germline ends. The CDR3 totals 11 residues. The germline V gene has CDR1 SNHLY and CDR2 FYNNEI. CDR3 sequence: CASNSADTQYF. CDR3 sequence (DNA): TGTGCCAGCAATTCGGCGGATACGCAGTATTTT.

CDR3 DNA: TGTGCCAGCAGTCTAGGGACAGGGGTGTATCAGCCCCAGCATTTT. Its translation: CASSLGTGVYQPQHF. The gene calls are TRBV27 and TRBJ1-5; TRBD1 matches at 10 bases. This CDR3 contains 15 residues. J gave up 5 bases and V 5 bases, and 6 bases lay outside the gene matches. Germline V lookup: CDR1 MNHEY, CDR2 SMNVEV (reference sequence).

The chain employs TRBV4-3 and TRBJ1-2; 9 bases are a match to TRBD1. Per germline, CDR1 LGHNA and CDR2 YSLEER. Germline trimming cut 4 bases from V and 6 bases from J; bases unmatched to any gene: 6. The CDR3 extends over 14 amino acids. In DNA form, the CDR3 reads TGCGCCAGCAGCCCAGGGGACAGGGATGATGGCTACACCTTC. It yields the protein CASSPGDRDDGYTF.

For this clonotype: In this CDR3 the conserved last residue, phenylalanine or tryptophan, is missing, so a read error is likely. The gene calls are TRBV11-2 and TRBJ2-5; D uncertain. Per germline, CDR1 SGHAT and CDR2 FQNNGV. The CDR3 length is 17 residues. Trimming left V 3 bases short and J 4 bases short, with 21 bases between. Written as DNA, the CDR3 is TGTGCCAGCAGCTTCCCCACTCGGTTCCCTTTTCGAGAGACCCAGTACCTC. Translated, it gives CASSFPTRFPFRETQYL.

This clonotype has a count of ten or more. The rearrangement uses TRBV7-8 and TRBJ2-2; D tentatively reads TRBD1 or TRBD2 (6 bases each). The CDR3 is 14 residues long. V shed 5 bases and J shed 3 bases, with 10 bases lying between them. The germline CDR1 and CDR2 sequences are SGHVS and FQNEAQ. The CDR3 loop reads CASSAGHYTGELFF. The CDR3 region has the DNA TGTGCCAGCAGCGCGGGACACTACACCGGGGAGCTGTTTTTT.

The chain recombines TRBV7-9 with TRBJ2-4, with a weak D call TRBD1 (6 bases). Germline-derived CDR1 and CDR2 are SEHNR and FQNEAQ (reference sequence). Deletions cut 4 bases from V and 0 bases from J, with 13 bases between. The CDR3 runs 16 residues. The CDR3 bases are TGTGCCAGCAGCTCAGTGGGACAACTAGCCAAAAACATTCAGTACTTC. This encodes CASSSVGQLAKNIQYF. Together with reference TRBV7-9 and TRBJ2-4, the CDR3 gives the full variable domain: DTGVSQNPRHKITKRGQNVTFRCDPISEHNRLYWYRQTLGQGPEFLTYFQNEAQLEKSRLLSDRFSAERPKGSFSTLEIQRTEQGDSAMYLCASSSVGQLAKNIQYFGAGTRLSVL.

This clonotype was seen more than once but under ten times. The J gene is TRBJ2-7, the V gene TRBV12-3 or TRBV12-4, with D perhaps TRBD2 (5 bases). V was clipped by 2 bases and J by 3 bases, with 14 bases between them. The CDR3 has 15 residues. CDR3 DNA: TGTGCCAGCAGTTTAAGGGCTAGCCCTCACTACGAGCAGTACTTC. This encodes CASSLRASPHYEQYF.

V and J are TRBV7-9 and TRBJ2-7; no definite D call. The germline V gene encodes CDR1 SEHNR and CDR2 FQNEAQ (reference sequence). CDR3 length equals 12 residues. The V gene lost 3 bases and the J gene lost 7 bases, with 10 bases spanning the gap. CDR3 sequence: CASSFLQREQYF. CDR3 nucleotide sequence: TGTGCCAGCAGCTTCCTACAGAGGGAGCAGTACTTC. Full variable domain (missing parts from reference TRBV7-9 and TRBJ2-7): DTGVSQNPRHKITKRGQNVTFRCDPISEHNRLYWYRQTLGQGPEFLTYFQNEAQLEKSRLLSDRFSAERPKGSFSTLEIQRTEQGDSAMYLCASSFLQREQYFGPGTRLTVT.

The CDR3 sequence: CASKPSARVSNQPQHF. The CDR3 DNA sequence: TGTGCCAGCAAACCCAGTGCTAGGGTTAGCAATCAGCCCCAGCATTTT. The V and J genes are TRBV2 and TRBJ1-5; unclear D gene. CDR3 size: 16 residues. With 7 bases removed from V and 0 bases from J, the gap between germline ends came to 16 bases. In germline, CDR1 is SNHLY, CDR2 FYNNEI.

The count of this clonotype is one. J is TRBJ1-5 and V is TRBV19; D perhaps matches TRBD1 (6 bases). Trimming took 7 bases from V and 2 from J, leaving 9 bases between them. In germline, CDR1 is LNHDA, CDR2 SQIVND (reference sequence). CDR3 size: 13 residues. The CDR3: CASTDRRNQPQHF. CDR3 sequence (DNA): TGTGCCAGTACAGACAGGCGCAATCAGCCCCAGCATTTT. The full variable domain, its missing parts supplied by reference TRBV19 and TRBJ1-5, is DGGITQSPKYLFRKEGQNVTLSCEQNLNHDAMYWYRQDPGQGLRLIYYSQIVNDFQKGDIAEGYSVSREKKESFPLTVTSAQKNPTAFYLCASTDRRNQPQHFGDGTRLSIL.

Remarks on this clonotype: A much larger clone sits a single nucleotide away, making a read error possible. This chain uses TRBV12-3 or TRBV12-4 with TRBJ1-2, with TRBD1 as a possible D gene (5 bases). CDR3 length: 13 amino acids. The DNA for the CDR3 is TGTGCCAGCAGTTACTTCCCGGGGGATGGCTACTCCTTC. Translating it yields CASSYFPGDGYSF.

Many counts were recorded for this clonotype. The chain combines TRBV20-1 with TRBJ2-7; D unresolved. The V gene lost 6 bases and the J gene lost 1 base, with 13 bases spanning the gap. Germline-derived CDR1 and CDR2 are DFQATT and SNEGSKA (reference sequence). This CDR3 contains 13 residues. In DNA form, the CDR3 reads TGCAGTGCCAATGGACGGCCGTCCTACGAGCAGTACTTC. It translates to CSANGRPSYEQYF.

This clonotype was seen repeatedly, ten times or more. The rearrangement uses TRBV10-2 and TRBJ1-2; D is uncertain. Germline values: CDR1 WSHSY, CDR2 SAAADI. The CDR3 is made up of 16 amino acids. V was clipped by 0 bases and J by 2 bases, with 13 bases between them. CDR3 loop: CASSESNSWKNYGYTF. The CDR3 region has the DNA TGCGCCAGCAGTGAGTCTAATTCGTGGAAAAACTATGGCTACACCTTC.

To note about this clonotype: With a much larger clone just one base away, this may be a read error. This chain connects TRBV19 to TRBJ1-2; D perhaps matches TRBD1 (5 bases). The germline V and J ends were trimmed by 8 bases and 7 bases, with 20 bases remaining between them. The germline V gene encodes CDR1 LNHDA and CDR2 SQIVND (reference sequence). This CDR3 contains 14 residues. The CDR3 sequence: CASQLGGRVGGYTF. The DNA for the CDR3 is TGTGCCAGTCAATTAGGCGGCAGGGTTGGTGGCTACACCTTC.

V gene TRBV2 combines with J gene TRBJ1-6, with 10 bases that match TRBD1. CDR3 length: 14 amino acids. From germline, CDR1 is SNHLY and CDR2 FYNNEI. With 6 bases clipped from V and 6 bases from J, the junction kept 2 bases outside the gene matches. The CDR3 nucleotides are TGTGCCAGCAGGGGACAGGGGTCTAATTCACCCCTCCACTTT. It codes for CASRGQGSNSPLHF.